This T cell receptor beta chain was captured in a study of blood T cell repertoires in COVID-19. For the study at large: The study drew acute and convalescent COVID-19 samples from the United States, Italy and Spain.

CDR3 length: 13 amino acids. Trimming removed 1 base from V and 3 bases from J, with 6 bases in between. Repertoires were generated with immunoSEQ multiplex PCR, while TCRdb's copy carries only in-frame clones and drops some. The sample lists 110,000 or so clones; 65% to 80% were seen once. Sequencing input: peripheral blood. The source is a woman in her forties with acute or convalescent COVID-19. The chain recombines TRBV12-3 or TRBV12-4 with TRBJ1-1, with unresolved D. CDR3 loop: CASSLGLYTEAFF. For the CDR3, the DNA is TGTGCCAGCAGTTTAGGGCTTTACACTGAAGCTTTCTTT.